One T cell receptor (beta chain) is described in this entry. Its antigen is currently not known. No much larger clone is present one base from it, and per-base qualities are unavailable. This specimen belongs to a study of T-cell memory formation after mild COVID-19 (dated by TCRdb to about 2021). For context, the study as a whole: TCR sequence clusters from the two donors were found to be largely donor specific. In two donors, T-cell clones that expanded and contracted after mild COVID-19 were tracked by sequencing TCRalpha and TCRbeta repertoires over time. Two young, previously healthy adult volunteers made up the cohort, one male and one female.

Results the study describes overall, beyond this receptor: Contracting CD4+ clones were found mainly in CM and EM memory subsets, while CD8+ clones were enriched in EMRA. Balanced CD4/CD8 phenotypes were observed for clones contracting from day 15 to 85, whereas a bias towards CD4+ was observed for a second wave of clones expanding from day 15 to 37. Some responding clones were found in pre-infection memory, which suggests that pre-existing cross-reactive memory T cells took part in the SARS-CoV-2 response. The study included only a couple of mild cases, and larger cohorts that include severe cases with pre-infection samples were judged to be necessary. SARS-CoV-2 specificity was not confirmed for the second-wave clones peaking on day 37.

Instrument on record: Illumina NovaSeq 6000. TCRalpha and TCRbeta cDNA libraries were constructed by 5'RACE with constant-segment primers, with sample barcodes and unique molecular identifiers being introduced. RNA was extracted from every sample with Trizol reagent. The libraries were amplified in two PCR steps, and the second step added a second sample barcode and Illumina TruSeq adapters. Sequencing of the libraries was done on an Illumina NovaSeq, producing 2 x 150 bp paired-end reads. In the source study's methods: Demultiplexing of reads and collapsing into UMI-guided consensus sequences were performed with migec v1.2.7. Using mixcr v2.1.11, UMI consensuses were aligned to TRA and TRB V and J templates and then assembled into clonotypes. Expanded or contracted clonotypes were those called significant by both edgeR and NoisET, with noise models trained on biological replicates. For edgeR calls, the thresholds were a false discovery rate-adjusted p below 0.01 and a log2 fold-change of 1. As an exploratory analysis of dynamics, max-normalized trajectories of the 1000 most abundant clonotypes were examined with PCA combined with hierarchical clustering. Separately sequenced CD4+ and CD8+ repertoires were used to assign the CD4 or CD8 phenotype of responding clones. The public reads were reprocessed in TCRdb via fastp at Q25 and MiXCR, keeping in-frame beta chains. CDR3 protein sequences are deduplicated, and each keeps its most common genes and DNA. TCRdb, not the original authors, processed these V and J calls. Present in this sample are roughly 150,000 distinct CDR3 sequences, less than 25% of which were seen just once. Around 22% of the sample is taken by the ten largest.

PBMCs were isolated by Ficoll-Paque density gradient centrifugation. From a lookup of the germline V gene (reference sequence), CDR1 and CDR2 are SEHNR and FQNEAQ. From its cysteine to its phenylalanine, the CDR3 spans 16 amino acids. Only the CDR3 region is kept as DNA, spanning 48 bases read in frame from base 1. The germline V end is reduced by 5 bases and the J end by 5 bases; junction bases left unmatched: 11. The sequence was collected from an adult woman who had mild COVID-19 (a few samples of this study predate the infection). The sample titles of this study are shuffled in the database, so cell type and time point are left out; the donor was told from shared clones. The receptor chain draws on TRBV7-9 and TRBJ2-1; the junction holds 8 bases that match TRBD2. Sequencing was done on a sample of PBMCs or a T cell subset sorted from them (not recorded which). The CDR3 protein is CASSLFPSGSDNEQFF. The DNA sequence is given as TGTGCCAGCAGCCTCTTCCCCAGCGGGAGCGACAATGAGCAGTTCTTC.